A single sample is the source of the 22 T cell receptor beta chains below, sequenced in a study of Graves' ophthalmopathy and Graves' hyperthyroidism. RNA transcripts served as template for amplifying TCR beta CDR3 sequences. The first-round RT-PCR employed HTBI primers together with the Qiagen OneStep RT-PCR kit. A multiplex PCR was then performed as the second round. From the multiplex PCR reads, TCRdb called clonotypes with MiXCR, one entry per CDR3 protein. The sample carries about 160,000 distinct CDR3 sequences, around two fifths recorded once. Material: peripheral blood. All receptors come from a woman in her 40s with Graves' ophthalmopathy.

Many counts were recorded for this clonotype. The chain joins TRBV13 to TRBJ1-1, with D perhaps TRBD1 (5 bases). CDR1 is PRHDT, CDR2 FYEKMQ, per germline (reference sequence). Trimming left V 1 base short and J 2 bases short, with 8 bases between. CDR3 length: 14 residues. DNA of the CDR3: TGTGCCAGCAGCTTAGCTACAGGAAACACTGAAGCTTTCTTT. It codes for CASSLATGNTEAFF.

This clonotype was seen many times. V and J are TRBV3-1 and TRBJ1-2; D ambiguous. CDR3 size: 13 residues. With 4 bases removed from V and 3 bases from J, the gap between germline ends came to 9 bases. Germline CDR1 is LGHDT and CDR2 is YNNKEL (reference sequence). CDR3 loop: CASSPNEDYGYTF. The CDR3 coding sequence is TGTGCCAGCAGCCCGAACGAAGACTATGGCTACACCTTC. Together with reference TRBV3-1 and TRBJ1-2, the CDR3 gives the full variable domain: DTAVSQTPKYLVTQMGNDKSIKCEQNLGHDTMYWYKQDSKKFLKIMFSYNNKELIINETVPNRFSPKSPDKAHLNLHINSLELGDSAVYFCASSPNEDYGYTFGSGTRLTVV.

This chain uses TRBV6-1 with TRBJ1-5; D call uncertain. Germline V gene data show CDR1 as MNHNS and CDR2 as SASEGT. Trimming took 2 bases from V and 3 from J, leaving 11 bases between them. CDR3 length equals 15 residues. The CDR3 here is CASSEKVVLNQPQHF. The DNA of the CDR3 is TGTGCCAGCAGTGAAAAGGTCGTGCTCAATCAGCCCCAGCATTTT.

This clonotype was seen many times. This chain links TRBV11-3 with TRBJ1-1, with D uncertain. The CDR3 contains 13 residues. V was shortened by 3 bases and J by 4 bases, with 9 bases between the two germline ends. CDR1 SGHNT and CDR2 YENEEA come from the germline V gene. The CDR3 protein is CASSFGESTEAFF. For the CDR3, the DNA is TGTGCCAGCAGCTTTGGCGAATCCACTGAAGCTTTCTTT. Full variable domain (remainder filled in from reference TRBV11-3 and TRBJ1-1): EAGVVQSPRYKIIEKKQPVAFWCNPISGHNTLYWYLQNLGQGPELLIRYENEEAVDDSQLPKDRFSAERLKGVDSTLKIQPAELGDSAVYLCASSFGESTEAFFGQGTRLTVV.

This clonotype was detected ten times or more. This chain uses TRBV28 with TRBJ1-1; 8 nucleotides agree with TRBD1. The germline V gene encodes CDR1 MDHEN and CDR2 SYDVKM. With V trimmed by 3 bases and J by 11 bases, 11 bases remained unmatched. The CDR3 is made up of 14 amino acids. In nucleotides, the CDR3 is TGTGCCAGCAGTTTTAATACAGGGGGATTGGCGGCTTTCTTT. Amino acids: CASSFNTGGLAAFF.

This clonotype was observed a handful of times. The rearrangement links TRBV13 to TRBJ2-7; D remains unclear. From germline, CDR1 is PRHDT and CDR2 FYEKMQ (reference sequence). The CDR3 runs 12 residues. V shed 1 base and J shed 6 bases, with 7 bases lying between them. The CDR3 DNA reads as TGTGCCAGCAGCTTAGCAGCAAGCGAGCAGTACTTC. This codes for CASSLAASEQYF.

This clonotype occurred many times. The V and J genes are TRBV12-3 or TRBV12-4 and TRBJ2-7, with TRBD2 as a possible D gene (6 bases). This CDR3 spans 14 amino acids. Trimming stripped 6 bases from V and 2 bases from J, with 14 bases between. The CDR3 nucleotides read TGTGCCAGCAGCCCCAGCGGGCAGGCCTACGAGCAGTACTTC. The encoded protein is CASSPSGQAYEQYF.

This clonotype appeared many times. This chain links TRBV20-1 with TRBJ1-5; TRBD1 aligns across 8 bases. The CDR3 totals 15 residues. CDR1 and CDR2 (germline): DFQATT, SNEGSKA (reference sequence). Unmatched junction bases numbered 5, after V lost 2 bases and J lost 2 bases. The CDR3 region is CSARTPGQGNQPQHF. CDR3 DNA sequence: TGCAGTGCTAGAACACCGGGACAGGGCAATCAGCCCCAGCATTTT.

The V call is TRBV12-3 or TRBV12-4, the J call TRBJ1-2; D might be TRBD1 (5 bases). The CDR3 contains 15 residues. V was cut by 6 bases and J by 2 bases, with 16 bases left in between. The CDR3 loop is CASRLGTAVNYGYTF. In DNA form, the CDR3 reads TGTGCCAGCAGGCTGGGGACGGCTGTAAACTATGGCTACACCTTC.

The chain couples TRBV6-2 or TRBV6-3 to TRBJ2-7; 7 positions agree with TRBD2. Germline-derived CDR1 and CDR2 are MNHEY and SVGEGT. V was pared by 0 bases and J by 0 bases, with 5 bases of the junction left unmatched. CDR3 size: 16 residues. The CDR3, as DNA: TGTGCCAGCAGTTACTCGCGAGGGAGGGCCTCCTACGAGCAGTACTTC. Translation: CASSYSRGRASYEQYF.

This clonotype was seen many times. The chain links TRBV18 to TRBJ1-1, with a possible D match to TRBD1 (5 bases). Deletions cut 2 bases from V and 3 bases from J, with 10 bases between. CDR3 length: 14 residues. Germline lookup yields CDR1 KGHSH and CDR2 LQKENI. Here the CDR3 DNA reads TGTGCCAGCTCACCAGGGGCCCGGGACACTGAAGCTTTCTTT. Translated: CASSPGARDTEAFF. Complete variable domain (other parts from reference TRBV18 and TRBJ1-1): NAGVMQNPRHLVRRRGQEARLRCSPMKGHSHVYWYRQLPEEGLKFMVYLQKENIIDESGMPKERFSAEFPKEGPSILRIQQVVRGDSAAYFCASSPGARDTEAFFGQGTRLTVV.

This chain joins TRBV6-1 and TRBJ2-7; the D gene is possibly TRBD1 (5 bases). Trimming took 6 bases from V and 2 from J, leaving 14 bases between them. The CDR3 has 14 residues. Germline V CDR1 and CDR2: MNHNS, SASEGT. CDR3 bases: TGTGCCAGCAGCTCCAAACAGGAGACCTACGAGCAGTACTTC. It yields the protein CASSSKQETYEQYF.

V gene TRBV9 combines with J gene TRBJ2-7; 11 nucleotides agree with TRBD2. This CDR3 has 14 residues. J was trimmed by 3 bases and V by 2 bases; bases with no gene match: 1. The germline CDR1 and CDR2 sequences are SGDLS and YYNGEE. The CDR3 DNA follows: TGTGCCAGCAGCGTGGGACTAGCGGTCTACGAGCAGTACTTC. The encoded protein is CASSVGLAVYEQYF.

This clonotype appeared many times. This chain uses TRBV6-5 with TRBJ1-2, with D maybe TRBD1 (6 bases). V lost 0 bases and J lost 2, with 13 bases in between. The germline CDR1 and CDR2 sequences are MNHEY and SVGAGI. This CDR3 has 16 residues. Here the CDR3 DNA reads TGTGCCAGCAGTTACTCGGGCCAGGGGAACAACTATGGCTACACCTTC. Translation: CASSYSGQGNNYGYTF.

At least ten counts were recorded for this clonotype. The chain combines TRBV29-1 with TRBJ1-1; D perhaps matches TRBD1 (5 bases). Germline assignment: CDR1 SQVTM and CDR2 ANQGSEA. Trimming left V 5 bases short and J 6 bases short, with 16 bases between. The CDR3 sequence is 13 residues long. This chain's CDR3 is CSVRVAGSPEAFF. CDR3 sequence (DNA): TGCAGCGTTAGGGTGGCAGGGAGCCCTGAAGCTTTCTTT.

The chain recombines TRBV11-1 with TRBJ2-7, with 11 bases that match TRBD2. The CDR3 is made up of 16 amino acids. Per germline, CDR1 SGHAT and CDR2 FQDESV (reference sequence). Unmatched junction bases numbered 11, after V lost 6 bases and J lost 4 bases. The CDR3 region has the DNA TGTGCCAGCAGTTTAATTGGCCTAGCGGGAGGATACGAGCAGTACTTC. Translating gives CASSLIGLAGGYEQYF.

The rearrangement links TRBV30 to TRBJ2-5, with D perhaps being TRBD1 or TRBD2 (5 bases each). The germline V and J ends were trimmed by 5 bases and 5 bases, with 27 bases remaining between them. The CDR3 is made up of 17 amino acids. CDR1 is GTSNPN, CDR2 SVGIG, per germline (reference sequence). The CDR3 DNA is TGTGCCTGGCGACCCCGGGGCCACCCAACAACAGAGGAGACCCAGTACTTC. Amino acid sequence: CAWRPRGHPTTEETQYF.

At least ten counts were recorded for this clonotype. The chain uses TRBV29-1 and TRBJ2-5, with D hard to call. V was shortened by 7 bases and J by 5 bases, with 14 bases between the two germline ends. Germline loops: CDR1 SQVTM, CDR2 ANQGSEA. This CDR3 is built from 12 residues. CDR3 sequence reads: CSDNIPGETQYF. In DNA, the CDR3 is TGCAGCGACAATATTCCCGGGGAGACCCAGTACTTC. Full variable domain (missing parts from reference TRBV29-1 and TRBJ2-5): SAVISQKPSRDICQRGTSLTIQCQVDSQVTMMFWYRQQPGQSLTLIATANQGSEATYESGFVIDKFPISRPNLTFSTLTVSNMSPEDSSIYLCSDNIPGETQYFGPGTRLLVL.

The chain has TRBV7-2 and TRBJ2-7; no clear D. Trimming stripped 5 bases from V and 2 bases from J, with 10 bases between. Germline V CDR1 and CDR2: SGHTA, FQGNSA. The CDR3 is 13 amino acids. CDR3 coding DNA: TGTGCCAGCAGCGCCCATCCCCCCTACGAGCAGTACTTC. Encoded protein: CASSAHPPYEQYF.

The rearrangement uses TRBV27 and TRBJ2-7, with no clear D. The CDR3 extends over 13 amino acids. CDR1 and CDR2 (germline): MNHEY, SMNVEV (reference sequence). V lost 0 bases to trimming and J lost 5 bases, with 8 bases between them. The CDR3 region is CASSLSRQNEQYF. The CDR3 DNA reads TGTGCCAGCAGTTTATCTCGCCAGAACGAGCAGTACTTC.

This clonotype has at least ten counts. CDR3 in amino acids: CASSLGFGRQPQHF. CDR3 DNA sequence: TGTGCCAGCAGTTTAGGTTTCGGTCGGCAGCCCCAGCATTTT. V gene TRBV28 combines with J gene TRBJ1-5; no definite D call. This CDR3 is built from 14 residues. V lost 2 bases and J lost 7, with 12 bases in between. Looked up from germline, CDR1 is MDHEN and CDR2 is SYDVKM. Full variable domain (rest looked up from reference TRBV28 and TRBJ1-5): DVKVTQSSRYLVKRTGEKVFLECVQDMDHENMFWYRQDPGLGLRLIYFSYDVKMKEKGDIPEGYSVSREKKERFSLILESASTNQTSMYLCASSLGFGRQPQHFGDGTRLSIL.

This clonotype has a count of ten or more. J is TRBJ1-6 and V is TRBV7-8; TRBD1 matches at 7 bases. Trimming cost V 5 bases and J 8 bases; bases outside gene matches: 3. Germline CDR1 reads SGHVS; CDR2 reads FQNEAQ. The CDR3 has 13 residues. CDR3 nucleotide sequence: TGTGCCAGCAGCCTAACAGGGGATTCACCCCTCCACTTT. It codes for CASSLTGDSPLHF.